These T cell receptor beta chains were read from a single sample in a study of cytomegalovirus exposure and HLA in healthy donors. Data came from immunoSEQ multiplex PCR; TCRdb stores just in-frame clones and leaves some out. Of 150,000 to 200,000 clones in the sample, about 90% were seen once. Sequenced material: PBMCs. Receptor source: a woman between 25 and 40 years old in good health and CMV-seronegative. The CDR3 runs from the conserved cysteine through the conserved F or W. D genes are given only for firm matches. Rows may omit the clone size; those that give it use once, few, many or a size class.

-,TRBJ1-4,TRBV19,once,TGTGCCAGTAGTACACAAGGGGTGGATGAAAAACTGTTTTTT,CASSTQGVDEKLFF
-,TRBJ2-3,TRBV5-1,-,TGCGCCAGCAGCTTGGGTATCAGATACACAGATACGCAGTATTTT,CASSLGIRYTDTQYF
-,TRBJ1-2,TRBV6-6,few,TGTGCCAGCAGCTCCGGGGTTCTCTATGGCTACACCTTC,CASSSGVLYGYTF
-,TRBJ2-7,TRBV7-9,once,TGTGCCAGCAGCCTCCAGGGGAACGAGCAGTACTTC,CASSLQGNEQYF
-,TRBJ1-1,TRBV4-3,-,TGCGCCAGCAGCCTCGCCGGGGCTTATAACACTGAAGCTTTCTTT,CASSLAGAYNTEAFF
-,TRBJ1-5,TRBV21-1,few,TGTGCCAGCAGCAAAGGATCGATAGGCAATCAGCCCCAGCATTTT,CASSKGSIGNQPQHF
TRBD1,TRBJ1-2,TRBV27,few,TGTGCCAGCAGGACAGGGGGCTATGGCTACACCTTC,CASRTGGYGYTF
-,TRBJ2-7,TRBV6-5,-,TGTGCCAGCAGCGCAGATTTGTCCTTTGGGACAAGGAACTTC,CASSADLSFGTRNF
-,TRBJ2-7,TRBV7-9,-,TGTGCCACCGTTGGACAGTCCTACGAGCAGTACTTC,CATVGQSYEQYF
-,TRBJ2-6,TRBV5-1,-,TGCGCCAGCAGCTTGAGGGAAGGGGGGGCCAACGTCCTGACTTTC,CASSLREGGANVLTF
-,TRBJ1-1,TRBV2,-,TGTGCCAGCATCTCGGTGAACACTGAAGCTTTCTTT,CASISVNTEAFF
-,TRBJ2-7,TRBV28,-,TGTGCCAGCAGTTCACTAAAGCATTCAGGGGACGTTTCCTACGAGCAGTACTTC,CASSSLKHSGDVSYEQYF
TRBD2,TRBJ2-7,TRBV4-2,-,TGTGCCAGCAGCCAAGTCAGACTAGCGGGAGGGCAGGGGTCCTACGAGCAGTACTTC,CASSQVRLAGGQGSYEQYF
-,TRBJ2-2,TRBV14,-,TGTGCCACCGAACTTCGCACCGGGGAGCTGTTTTTT,CATELRTGELFF
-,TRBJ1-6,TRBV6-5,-,TGTGCCAGCAGTTCGTCAGGGTACTATAATTCACCCCTCCACTTT,CASSSSGYYNSPLHF
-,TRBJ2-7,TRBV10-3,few,TGTGCCATCAGGCGGATATTGAGCTACGAGCAGTACTTC,CAIRRILSYEQYF
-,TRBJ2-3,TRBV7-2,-,TGTGCCAGCAGCTTATTAGGCACAGATACGCAGTATTTT,CASSLLGTDTQYF
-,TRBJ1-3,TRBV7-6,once,TGTGCCAGCAGCTTAGAAGTCCCTGGAAACACCATATATTTT,CASSLEVPGNTIYF
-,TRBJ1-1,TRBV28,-,TGTGCCAGCAGGGTAATCGCCCCCAGGGGAAGGACTGAAGCTTTCTTT,CASRVIAPRGRTEAFF
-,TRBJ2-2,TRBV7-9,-,TGTGCCAGCAGCAATACCGGGGAGCTGTTTTTT,CASSNTGELFF
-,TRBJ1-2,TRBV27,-,TGTGCCAGCAGTTTCTTGAGTCGGCTCGGAGGGGAAAATGGCTACACCTTC,CASSFLSRLGGENGYTF
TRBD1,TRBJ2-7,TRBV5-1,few,TGCGCCACGTCCCAGGGGGCGGGGAAGGAGCAGTACTTC,CATSQGAGKEQYF
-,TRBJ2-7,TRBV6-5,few,TGTGCCAGCAGTTACGGACGGACCTCCTACGAGCAGTACTTC,CASSYGRTSYEQYF
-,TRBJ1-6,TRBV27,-,TGTGCCAGCAGTTTAGGTATGGGGTATAATTCACCCCTCCACTTT,CASSLGMGYNSPLHF
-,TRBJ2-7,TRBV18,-,TGTGCCAGCTCACCCGGGACACAATACGAGCAGTACTTC,CASSPGTQYEQYF
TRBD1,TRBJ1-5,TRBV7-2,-,TGTGCCAGCAGCTTACCGGACAGGGGGAGGAATCAGCCCCAGCATTTT,CASSLPDRGRNQPQHF
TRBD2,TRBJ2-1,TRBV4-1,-,TGCGCCAGCAGCCAAGATCTGTTTAGCGGGAGTACTGGTGAGCAGTTCTTC,CASSQDLFSGSTGEQFF
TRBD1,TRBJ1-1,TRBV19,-,TGTGCCAGTCTCTCGACAGGGGGCACTGAAGCTTTCTTT,CASLSTGGTEAFF
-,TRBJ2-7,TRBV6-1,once,TGTGCCAGCAGTGAAGCACAAAGGATGAGGGGTCCCAGCTCCTACGAGCAGTACTTC,CASSEAQRMRGPSSYEQYF
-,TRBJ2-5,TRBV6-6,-,TGTGCCAGCAGTTACGCCGTTAGCGAATTACAAGAGACCCAGTACTTC,CASSYAVSELQETQYF
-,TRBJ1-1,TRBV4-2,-,TGTGCCAGCAGCCAAGTTGGACAGAACACTGAAGCTTTCTTT,CASSQVGQNTEAFF
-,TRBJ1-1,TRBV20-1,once,TGCAGTGCTGAGGGGGACACTGAAGCTTTCTTT,CSAEGDTEAFF
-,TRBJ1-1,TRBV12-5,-,TGTGCTAGTGGCCTGGGGATGAACACTGAAGCTTTCTTT,CASGLGMNTEAFF
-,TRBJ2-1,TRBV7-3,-,TGTGCCAGCAGCTTATACGCGGGTGGTCACAATGAGCAGTTCTTC,CASSLYAGGHNEQFF
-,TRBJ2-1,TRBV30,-,TGTGCCTGGAGTAACGGCGGTCAGGCCTCCTACAATGAGCAGTTCTTC,CAWSNGGQASYNEQFF
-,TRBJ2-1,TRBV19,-,TGTGCCAGTAGTATTGACATCGACAATGAGCAGTTCTTC,CASSIDIDNEQFF
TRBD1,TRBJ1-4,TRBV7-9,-,TGTGCCAGCAGCTCCGGGACAGTGAATGAAAAACTGTTTTTT,CASSSGTVNEKLFF
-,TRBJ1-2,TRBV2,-,TGTGCCAGCAGACACGGCATAAACTATGGCTACACCTTC,CASRHGINYGYTF
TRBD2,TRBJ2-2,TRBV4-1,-,TGCGCCAGCAGCCAAGGTAGCGGGGGAACCGGGGAGCTGTTTTTT,CASSQGSGGTGELFF
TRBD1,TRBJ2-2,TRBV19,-,TGTGCCAGTGGAGGGTACTGGAGAGACAGGGGTCGCGGGGAGCTGTTTTTT,CASGGYWRDRGRGELFF
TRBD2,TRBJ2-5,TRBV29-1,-,TGCAGCGGAGCGGGAGGAGGAGAGACCCAGTACTTC,CSGAGGGETQYF
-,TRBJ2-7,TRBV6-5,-,TGTGCCAGCAGTTACCAATTCCCGTCGGCCGAGCAGTACTTC,CASSYQFPSAEQYF
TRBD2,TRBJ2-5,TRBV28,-,TGTGCCAGCAGTGGGACTAGCGGGGCCCAAGAGACCCAGTACTTC,CASSGTSGAQETQYF
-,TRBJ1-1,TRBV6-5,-,TGTGCCAGCAGCCTTAGGGGGGTGCTGAATGAAGCTTTCTTT,CASSLRGVLNEAFF
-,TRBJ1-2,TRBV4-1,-,TGCGCCAGCAGCCAAGATGCAGGGCTTGGCTATGGCTACACCTTC,CASSQDAGLGYGYTF
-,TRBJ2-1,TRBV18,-,TGTGCCAGCTCACCGGGGGGCCCAAATGAGCAGTTCTTC,CASSPGGPNEQFF